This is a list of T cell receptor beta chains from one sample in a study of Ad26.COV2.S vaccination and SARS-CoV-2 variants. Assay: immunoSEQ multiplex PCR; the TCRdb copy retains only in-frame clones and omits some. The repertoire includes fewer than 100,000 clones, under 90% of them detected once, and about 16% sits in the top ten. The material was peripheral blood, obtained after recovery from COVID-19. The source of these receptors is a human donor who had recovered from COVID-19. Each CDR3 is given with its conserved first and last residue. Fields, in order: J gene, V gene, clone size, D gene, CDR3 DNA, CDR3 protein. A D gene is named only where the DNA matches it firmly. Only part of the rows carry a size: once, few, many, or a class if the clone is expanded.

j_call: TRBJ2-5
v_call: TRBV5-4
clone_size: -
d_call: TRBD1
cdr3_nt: TGTGCCAGCAGCTTGGGGGACAGGGGCTTCCAAGAGACCCAGTACTTC
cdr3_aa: CASSLGDRGFQETQYF

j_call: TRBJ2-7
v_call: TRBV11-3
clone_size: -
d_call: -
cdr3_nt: TGTGCCAGCAGCTTAGCCAGTTCCTACGAGCAGTACTTC
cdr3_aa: CASSLASSYEQYF

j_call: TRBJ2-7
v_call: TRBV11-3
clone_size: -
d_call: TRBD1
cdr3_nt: TGTGCCAGCAGCTTAGAGGGACAGCTCTACGAGCAGTACTTC
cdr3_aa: CASSLEGQLYEQYF

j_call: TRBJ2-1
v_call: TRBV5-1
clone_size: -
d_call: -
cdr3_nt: TGCGCCAGCAGCGTTTATTCGGGGCTTCACTCCTACAATGAGCAGTTCTTC
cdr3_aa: CASSVYSGLHSYNEQFF

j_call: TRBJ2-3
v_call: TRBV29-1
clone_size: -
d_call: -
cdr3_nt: TGCAGCGTTGCCGGGACTCTGGGCACAGATACGCAGTATTTT
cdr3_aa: CSVAGTLGTDTQYF

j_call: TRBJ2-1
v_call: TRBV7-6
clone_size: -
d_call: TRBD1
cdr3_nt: TGTGCCAGCAGCTTAGACAGGGGGACGTGGAATGAGCAGTTCTTC
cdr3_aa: CASSLDRGTWNEQFF

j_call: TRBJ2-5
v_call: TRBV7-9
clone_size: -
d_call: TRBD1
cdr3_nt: TGTGCCAGCAGCTTATCAGGGGGAAGGCGAGAGACCCAGTACTTC
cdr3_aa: CASSLSGGRRETQYF

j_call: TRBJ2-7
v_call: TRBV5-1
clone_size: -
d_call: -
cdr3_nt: TGCGCCAGCAGAGCAAGGGGTCGCCTAGGTGACCTGAGTGAGCAGTACTTC
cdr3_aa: CASRARGRLGDLSEQYF

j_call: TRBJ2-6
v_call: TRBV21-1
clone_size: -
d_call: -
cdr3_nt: TGTCTGATTGAGACACAGAGCTCTGGGGCCAACGTCCTGACTTTC
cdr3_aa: CLIETQSSGANVLTF

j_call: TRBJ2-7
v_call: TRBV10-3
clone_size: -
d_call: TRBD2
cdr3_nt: TGTGCCATCAGTGAGTTGTCTAGCGGGAACTACGAGCAGTACTTC
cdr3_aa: CAISELSSGNYEQYF

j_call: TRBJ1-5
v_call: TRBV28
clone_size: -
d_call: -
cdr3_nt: TGTGCCAGCAGTTTCCAGGGGCCTAGCAATCAGCCCCAGCATTTT
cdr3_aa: CASSFQGPSNQPQHF

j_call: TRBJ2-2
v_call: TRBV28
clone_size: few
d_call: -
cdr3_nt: TGTGCCAGCAGTTTATTCGGTGGTACCGGGACCGGGGAGCTGTTTTTT
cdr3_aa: CASSLFGGTGTGELFF

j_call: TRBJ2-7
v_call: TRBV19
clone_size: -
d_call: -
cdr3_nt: TGTGCCAGTAGTATGTCTCCGAGATACGAGCAGTACTTC
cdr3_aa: CASSMSPRYEQYF

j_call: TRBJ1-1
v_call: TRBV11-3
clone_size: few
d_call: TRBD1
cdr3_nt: TGTGCCAGCAGCTTCAGACGACCAGGGGGTCGGGCTGAAGCTTTCTTT
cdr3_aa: CASSFRRPGGRAEAFF

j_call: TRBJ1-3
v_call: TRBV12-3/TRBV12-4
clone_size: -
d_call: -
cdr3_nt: TGTGCCAGCAGTTTGCTCGGAGACACCATATATTTT
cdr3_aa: CASSLLGDTIYF

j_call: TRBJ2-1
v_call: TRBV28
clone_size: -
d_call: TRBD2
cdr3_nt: TGTGCCAGCAGTGGGGAAACGGGGGGAAGGTACAATGAGCAGTTCTTC
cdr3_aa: CASSGETGGRYNEQFF

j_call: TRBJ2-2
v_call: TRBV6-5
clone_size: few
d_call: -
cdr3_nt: TGTGCCAGCAGTCCCGGGACACCGCGCGCCGGGGAGCTGTTTTTT
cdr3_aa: CASSPGTPRAGELFF

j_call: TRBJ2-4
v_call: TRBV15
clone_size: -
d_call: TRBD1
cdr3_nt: TGTGCCACCAGCATTGACAGGGGAACCAAAAACATTCAGTACTTC
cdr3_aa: CATSIDRGTKNIQYF

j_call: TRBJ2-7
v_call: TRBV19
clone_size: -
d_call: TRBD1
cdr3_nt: TGTGCCTCCTCGGGACAGGGGTTATACGAGCAGTACTTC
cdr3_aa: CASSGQGLYEQYF

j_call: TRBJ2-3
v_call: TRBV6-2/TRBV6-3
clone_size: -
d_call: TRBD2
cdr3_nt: TGTGCCAGCAGTTACCCCCCGTTTGAGCGGGAGGATGATACGCAGTATTTT
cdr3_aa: CASSYPPFEREDDTQYF

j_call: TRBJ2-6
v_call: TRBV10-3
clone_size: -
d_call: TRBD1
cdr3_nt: TGTGCCATCATGCCGACAGGGGTTGGGGCCAACGTCCTGACTTTC
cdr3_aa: CAIMPTGVGANVLTF

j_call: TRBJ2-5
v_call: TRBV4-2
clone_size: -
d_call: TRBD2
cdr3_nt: TGTGCCAGCAGCCAAAAAGGGGGACGGGGGACTAGCGGGAGCGGAACGTACCAAGAGACCCAGTACTTC
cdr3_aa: CASSQKGGRGTSGSGTYQETQYF